This T cell receptor (beta chain) was sequenced in a study of blood T cell repertoires in COVID-19. This clone has more than one count but fewer than ten. This table comes from immunoSEQ multiplex PCR, and its TCRdb copy is limited to in-frame clones, with some not included. The sample carries about 250,000 clones, approximately 78% recorded once. The V gene's germline CDR1 is MNHEY and CDR2 SVGAGI. V lost 6 bases and J 3 bases, leaving 15 bases between the germline ends. The CDR3 sequence is 14 residues long. The V call is TRBV6-5, the J call TRBJ2-7; D is perhaps TRBD2 (5 bases). Sequencing was done on a sample of PBMCs or T cells enriched from blood (not recorded which). This receptor was identified in a man aged 40-49 years who had been exposed to COVID-19. CDR3 in amino acids: CASSKLGVGYEQYF. The CDR3 DNA sequence: TGTGCCAGCAGCAAACTAGGCGTGGGCTACGAGCAGTACTTC.